This entry concerns a single T cell receptor (beta chain). Its antigen remains unknown. A multiplex PCR was run with 60 Vbeta primers and 13 Jbeta primers. TCRdb's table, derived via immunoSEQ multiplex PCR, lists solely in-frame clones and lacks some. The sample has some 140,000 clones, about 10% seen once; the top ten hold over 6.5%. The sample comes from a study of cytomegalovirus exposure and HLA in healthy donors. Study summary: Of all 400 or so donors who were genotyped, 75% to 85% belonged to the Caucasian-associated ancestry cluster. Study findings and constraints: In all likelihood, a cluster of highly shared sequence variants was a sequencing artifact.

Among the donors, all were healthy bone marrow donors. Trimming stripped 6 bases from V and 5 bases from J, with 16 bases between. Germline V CDR1 and CDR2: MNHEY, SVGAGI. This CDR3 has 14 residues. The chain combines TRBV6-5 with TRBJ1-2; D is ambiguous. This clonotype was obtained from a woman in her forties in good health and CMV-seropositive. The material sequenced was PBMCs. CDR3 nucleotide sequence: TGTGCCAGCAGCCCCTTTGGGCTGATTTATGGCTACACCTTC. The encoded protein is CASSPFGLIYGYTF.